One and the same sample provided the 32 T cell receptor beta chains below, sequenced in a study of blood T cell repertoires in COVID-19. Profiled with immunoSEQ multiplex PCR; TCRdb holds only in-frame clones, not every one. Among roughly 98,000 clones listed, approximately 80% were seen once. Specimen: peripheral blood. All receptors come from a man between 65 and 85 years old with active or convalescent COVID-19.

The J gene is TRBJ2-5, the V gene TRBV2; D possibly corresponds to TRBD2 (6 bases). The CDR3 sequence is 15 residues long. V was clipped by 4 bases and J by 4 bases, with 16 bases between them. CDR1 is SNHLY, CDR2 FYNNEI, per germline. The CDR3 DNA sequence: TGTGCCAGCAGTGCCTGGTCGGGGGTTGGAGAGACCCAGTACTTC. It is translated as CASSAWSGVGETQYF.

The chain combines TRBV2 with TRBJ1-2; D is ambiguous. This CDR3 comprises 12 residues. Trimming cost V 5 bases and J 4 bases, with 8 bases left between them. The germline V gene has CDR1 SNHLY and CDR2 FYNNEI. As DNA, the CDR3 is TGTGCCAGCAGTCCGACTAGCTATGGCTACACCTTC. Its translation: CASSPTSYGYTF. The whole variable domain, remainder taken from reference TRBV2 and TRBJ1-2, is EPEVTQTPSHQVTQMGQEVILRCVPISNHLYFYWYRQILGQKVEFLVSFYNNEISEKSEIFDDQFSVERPDGSNFTLKIRSTKLEDSAMYFCASSPTSYGYTFGSGTRLTVV.

The chain recombines TRBV28 with TRBJ1-6; 9 bases line up with TRBD1. Per the germline V gene, CDR1 is MDHEN and CDR2 is SYDVKM. The V gene end was trimmed by 6 bases and the J gene end by 10 bases; junction bases not matched to a gene: 10. The CDR3 covers 15 residues. The CDR3 coding sequence is TGTGCCAGCAGGAAACAGGGGGCCTTTCTATCACCCCTCCACTTT. This translates into CASRKQGAFLSPLHF. Complete variable domain (other parts from reference TRBV28 and TRBJ1-6): DVKVTQSSRYLVKRTGEKVFLECVQDMDHENMFWYRQDPGLGLRLIYFSYDVKMKEKGDIPEGYSVSREKKERFSLILESASTNQTSMYLCASRKQGAFLSPLHFGNGTRLTVT.

The chain links TRBV5-1 to TRBJ1-5; D ambiguous. Between the trimmed V and J ends, which lost 4 bases and 0 bases, there was a span of 11 bases. Looked up from germline, CDR1 is SGHRS and CDR2 is YFSETQ. This CDR3 region has 15 residues. The CDR3 region is CASSEGRDSNQPQHF. The DNA of the CDR3 is TGCGCCAGCAGCGAGGGCCGGGATAGCAATCAGCCCCAGCATTTT.

The chain uses TRBV5-1 and TRBJ2-2; TRBD1 aligns across 9 bases. This CDR3 spans 15 amino acids. V lost 5 bases to trimming and J lost 6 bases; unmatched junction nucleotides: 8. Germline loops: CDR1 SGHRS, CDR2 YFSETQ. The DNA of the CDR3 is TGCGCCAGCAGGGCCGGGACAGGGATCGCCGGGGAGCTGTTTTTT. Amino acid sequence: CASRAGTGIAGELFF.

The chain joins TRBV6-5 to TRBJ1-5; a weak D match, TRBD1 (6 bases). V lost 6 bases and J 7 bases, leaving 10 bases between the germline ends. Per germline, CDR1 MNHEY and CDR2 SVGAGI. CDR3 length equals 12 residues. The CDR3 sequence: CASRTGFQPQHF. The CDR3 region has the DNA TGTGCCAGCAGAACAGGGTTCCAGCCCCAGCATTTT.

This chain links TRBV5-4 with TRBJ1-1; 11 nucleotides agree with TRBD1. CDR3 length: 16 amino acids. Germline V gene data show CDR1 as SGHNT and CDR2 as YYREEE (reference sequence). The V segment lost 5 bases and the J segment 0 bases; nucleotides outside the gene matches: 6. DNA for the CDR3: TGTGCCAGCAGACCCTGGACAGGGGGCTTGAACACTGAAGCTTTCTTT. This encodes CASRPWTGGLNTEAFF.

The gene calls are TRBV27 and TRBJ1-4, with a possible D match to TRBD1 (6 bases). Per germline, CDR1 MNHEY and CDR2 SMNVEV (reference sequence). V was clipped by 8 bases and J by 11 bases, with 21 bases between them. The CDR3 extends over 14 amino acids. For the CDR3, the DNA is TGTGCCAGCGCCATCGGACAGCACCCTGAGAAACTGTTTTTT. Its protein is CASAIGQHPEKLFF.

In its sample, this clone was seen a few times. V gene TRBV29-1 combines with J gene TRBJ2-2, with 8 positions matching TRBD2. Germline CDR1 SQVTM, CDR2 ANQGSEA. V gave up 7 bases and J gave up 4 bases; unmatched junction bases: 11. The CDR3 runs 15 residues. CDR3 in amino acids: CSALGRGGSTGELFF. CDR3 in DNA: TGCAGCGCCCTAGGCCGGGGGGGTAGCACCGGGGAGCTGTTTTTT.

CDR3 sequence reads: CASSLERDTEAFF. The CDR3 DNA reads as TGCGCCAGCAGCTTGGAGAGGGATACTGAAGCTTTCTTT. This chain uses TRBV5-1 with TRBJ1-1, with D uncertain. Germline-derived CDR1 and CDR2 are SGHRS and YFSETQ. V was trimmed by 0 bases and J by 5 bases, leaving 8 bases between them. The CDR3 contains 13 residues.

The chain joins TRBV4-1 to TRBJ2-2, with a possible D match to TRBD1 (5 bases). The V gene's germline CDR1 is MGHRA and CDR2 YSYEKL. Trimming cost V 2 bases and J 5 bases, with 6 bases left between them. This CDR3 is 13 amino acids long. The CDR3 is CASSQRTTGELFF. Here the CDR3 DNA reads TGCGCCAGCAGCCAACGGACAACCGGGGAGCTGTTTTTT.

On this clone itself: The sample carries other DNA sequences with the same CDR3. This chain uses TRBV2 with TRBJ1-4; no firm D call. Trimming stripped 2 bases from V and 0 bases from J, with 7 bases between. The V gene's germline CDR1 is SNHLY and CDR2 FYNNEI. The CDR3 spans 15 residues. The CDR3 nucleotides are TGTGCCAGCAGTGAAAATAGTGCAACTAATGAAAAACTGTTTTTT. Translating gives CASSENSATNEKLFF.

The chain employs TRBV27 and TRBJ1-2; tentative D call: TRBD1 (6 bases). The CDR3 spans 15 residues. V was trimmed by 0 bases and J by 3 bases, leaving 11 bases between them. Germline V gives CDR1 MNHEY, CDR2 SMNVEV (reference sequence). The CDR3 loop is CASSLSIGQYYGYTF. CDR3 nucleotide sequence: TGTGCCAGCAGTTTATCGATTGGACAGTACTATGGCTACACCTTC.

The chain joins TRBV9 to TRBJ1-1, with a weak D call TRBD1 (5 bases). Germline values: CDR1 SGDLS, CDR2 YYNGEE. The CDR3 totals 14 residues. The V end was cut by 0 bases, the J end by 4 bases, with 10 bases between. DNA for the CDR3: TGTGCCAGCAGCGTAGGGTCAGGGCCCACTGAAGCTTTCTTT. Translated: CASSVGSGPTEAFF.

In regard to this clone: The sample has other DNA sequences that encode this CDR3 too. The chain links TRBV2 to TRBJ2-5; D might be TRBD2 (5 bases). The V gene lost 6 bases and the J gene lost 4 bases, with 12 bases spanning the gap. The CDR3 extends over 13 amino acids. Germline loops: CDR1 SNHLY, CDR2 FYNNEI. Here the CDR3 reads CASSPGLGETQYF. The CDR3 nucleotides are TGTGCCAGCAGCCCCGGACTGGGAGAGACCCAGTACTTC.

This clone was observed a handful of times. This chain connects TRBV28 to TRBJ1-6; TRBD1 aligns across 7 bases. The junction had 16 bases not matched to a gene; V was cut back by 7 bases and J by 7 bases. CDR3 length: 17 residues. CDR1 MDHEN and CDR2 SYDVKM come from the germline V gene. The CDR3 spells CASTPGTEYWGNSPLHF. The CDR3, as DNA: TGTGCCAGCACCCCTGGGACAGAATATTGGGGAAATTCACCCCTCCACTTT. The whole variable domain, remainder taken from reference TRBV28 and TRBJ1-6, is DVKVTQSSRYLVKRTGEKVFLECVQDMDHENMFWYRQDPGLGLRLIYFSYDVKMKEKGDIPEGYSVSREKKERFSLILESASTNQTSMYLCASTPGTEYWGNSPLHFGNGTRLTVT.

The chain uses TRBV7-8 and TRBJ2-1; 11 bases are a match to TRBD2. V dropped 5 bases and J dropped 3; count of bases not matched to a gene: 3. This CDR3 region has 15 residues. CDR1 is SGHVS and CDR2 is FQNEAQ in the germline V gene. The CDR3 DNA follows: TGTGCCAGCAGCCCCACTAGCGGGGGCTACAATGAGCAGTTCTTC. Translation gives CASSPTSGGYNEQFF.

This chain joins TRBV29-1 and TRBJ2-5; D is possibly TRBD2 (5 bases). The ends were cut back, 3 bases at V and 4 bases at J, with 9 bases in the middle. CDR1 and CDR2 (germline): SQVTM, ANQGSEA. CDR3 length: 12 amino acids. The CDR3 sequence: CSVDPTRETQYF. CDR3 nucleotide sequence: TGCAGCGTTGACCCCACTAGAGAGACCCAGTACTTC.

The chain combines TRBV14 with TRBJ2-1; 12 positions match TRBD2. The V gene's germline CDR1 is SGHDN and CDR2 FVKESK. V lost 1 base to trimming and J lost 6 bases; unmatched junction nucleotides: 4. This CDR3 has 16 residues. The CDR3 protein is CASSQVPSGGANEQFF. In DNA, the CDR3 is TGTGCCAGCAGCCAAGTCCCTAGCGGGGGGGCCAATGAGCAGTTCTTC.

The gene calls are TRBV6-5 and TRBJ1-1, with 7 positions matching TRBD1. The V and J ends lost 0 bases and 11 bases, in that order; junction bases with no gene match: 9. CDR3 size: 14 residues. Germline CDR1 MNHEY, CDR2 SVGAGI. CDR3 in amino acids: CASSYSPPTGVAFF. The CDR3 coding sequence is TGTGCCAGCAGTTACTCCCCGCCCACAGGGGTGGCTTTCTTT.

This clone was seen only a few times. The chain links TRBV5-8 to TRBJ2-7, with TRBD1 matching 8 bases. The junction had 10 bases not matched to a gene; V was cut back by 4 bases and J by 1 base. Germline CDR1 reads SGHTS; CDR2 reads YDEGEE. The CDR3 covers 16 residues. In DNA form, the CDR3 reads TGTGCCAGCAGCCTTTTCCAGGGGGCCCGGTCCTACGAGCAGTACTTC. Translating gives CASSLFQGARSYEQYF.

The V call is TRBV11-2, the J call TRBJ1-2; D ambiguous. V was trimmed by 1 base and J by 4 bases, leaving 7 bases between them. CDR3 size: 13 residues. CDR1 is SGHAT, CDR2 FQNNGV, per germline. Here the CDR3 reads CASSLGESYGYTF. CDR3 in DNA: TGTGCCAGCAGCTTAGGGGAGAGCTATGGCTACACCTTC.

This clone was observed a single time. Its ends do not fully match the called genes, so a read error is possible. The rearrangement uses TRBV27 and TRBJ2-7; 7 bases are shared with TRBD1. The CDR3 runs 11 residues. The germline V gene has CDR1 MNHEY and CDR2 SMNVEV (reference sequence). The CDR3 nucleotides are TGTGCCAGCAGTTTCTCTGGGACAGCATTTTTC. This translates into CASSFSGTAFF.

V usage is TRBV7-9 and J usage is TRBJ2-7; D not certain. This CDR3 comprises 13 residues. The ends were cut back, 1 base at V and 3 bases at J, with 7 bases in the middle. The V gene's germline CDR1 is SEHNR and CDR2 FQNEAQ (reference sequence). Here the CDR3 reads CASSLGTYYEQYF. CDR3 DNA sequence: TGTGCCAGCAGCTTAGGAACATACTACGAGCAGTACTTC.

The chain combines TRBV4-1 with TRBJ2-1, with 7 bases matching TRBD1. Germline CDR1 reads MGHRA; CDR2 reads YSYEKL. V was pared by 0 bases and J by 6 bases, with 5 bases of the junction left unmatched. The CDR3 covers 15 residues. For the CDR3, the DNA is TGCGCCAGCAGCCAAGAGACAGGGCTTCCCAATGAGCAGTTCTTC. It codes for CASSQETGLPNEQFF.

The V call is TRBV6-2 or TRBV6-3, the J call TRBJ1-2; the D is unclear. The V gene lost 5 bases and the J gene lost 5 bases, with 6 bases spanning the gap. The CDR3 runs 11 residues. CDR1 and CDR2 from the germline V gene are MNHEY and SVGEGT. The CDR3 region is CASSAGYGYTF. The CDR3 nucleotides are TGTGCCAGCAGTGCAGGTTATGGCTACACCTTC.

The V call is TRBV5-5, the J call TRBJ1-5; D remains unclear. V was clipped by 7 bases and J by 0 bases, with 14 bases between them. Looked up from germline, CDR1 is SGHKS and CDR2 is YYEKEE (reference sequence). This CDR3 has 15 amino acids. The DNA of the CDR3 is TGTGCCAGCCGCCCCGAGAGTTTTAGCAATCAGCCCCAGCATTTT. Protein product: CASRPESFSNQPQHF.

The gene calls are TRBV5-1 and TRBJ2-5; 7 bases map to TRBD1. With V trimmed by 2 bases and J by 3 bases, 7 bases remained unmatched. Germline assignment: CDR1 SGHRS and CDR2 YFSETQ. This CDR3 comprises 15 residues. The CDR3 nucleotides read TGCGCCAGCAGCTTCATACAGGGGCAGGAAGAGACCCAGTACTTC. Encoded protein: CASSFIQGQEETQYF.

This chain uses TRBV27 with TRBJ2-2, with a possible D match to TRBD1 (5 bases). The length of the CDR3 is 14 residues. Germline-derived CDR1 and CDR2 are MNHEY and SMNVEV (reference sequence). Between the trimmed V and J ends, which lost 4 bases and 5 bases, there was a span of 11 bases. The CDR3 DNA reads TGTGCCAGCAGTTCCAGGGTAGATACCGGGGAGCTGTTTTTT. Residues: CASSSRVDTGELFF.

DNA of the CDR3: TGTGCCATCAGTCAGGGAGGGGGGGTCAATCAGCCCCAGCATTTT. This translates into CAISQGGGVNQPQHF. The chain is built from TRBV10-3 and TRBJ1-5, with D tentatively TRBD1 (6 bases). CDR3 length: 15 amino acids. The germline gives CDR1 ENHRY, CDR2 SYGVKD. V was shortened by 5 bases and J by 3 bases, with 14 bases between the two germline ends.

The chain carries TRBV7-9 and TRBJ1-2, with a weak D call TRBD1 (6 bases). The CDR3 extends over 16 amino acids. CDR1 SEHNR and CDR2 FQNEAQ come from the germline V gene (reference sequence). V was trimmed by 1 base and J by 6 bases, leaving 18 bases between them. Written as DNA, the CDR3 is TGTGCCAGCAGCTTAGTGGGGGCAGGATTACGGCATGGCTACACCTTC. It yields the protein CASSLVGAGLRHGYTF.

This chain connects TRBV5-6 to TRBJ1-2, with 10 bases identical to TRBD1. The V segment lost 4 bases and the J segment 7 bases; nucleotides outside the gene matches: 4. There are 13 residues in the CDR3. Germline lookup yields CDR1 SGHDT and CDR2 YYEEEE. This CDR3 is CASSVGQGSGYTF. The CDR3 DNA is TGTGCCAGCAGCGTGGGACAGGGGTCTGGCTACACCTTC.